The entry below describes one TCR beta chain. Under the authors' procedure: Researchers report that nucleated cell counts were estimated from reference gene primer amplification. Profiled with immunoSEQ multiplex PCR; TCRdb holds only in-frame clones, not every one. D and trimming come from the DNA, and the V and J calls and clone size come from that table. The sample includes under 65,000 clones, 80% to 95% of them seen just once. These data come from a study of blood T cell repertoires in COVID-19. At the level of the study: Spain, Italy and the United States supplied samples that represented acute and convalescent COVID-19. The analysed material was cDNA or gDNA that came from T cells, B-cell-depleted T cells, or PBMCs.

The receptor comes from a man older than 75 with acute or convalescent COVID-19. The specimen sequenced was peripheral blood.

Here the CDR3 DNA reads TGTGCCAGTAGCCTGAGGGGACTAGCGGGGGGGCCTCGTGAGACCCAGTACTTC. This gives the protein CASSLRGLAGGPRETQYF. The V call is TRBV19, the J call TRBJ2-5; 16 bases are shared with TRBD2. This CDR3 is built from 18 residues. Germline CDR1 reads LNHDA; CDR2 reads SQIVND (reference sequence). Trimming removed 6 bases from V and 5 bases from J; junction bases left unmatched: 12.